One and the same sample provided the 24 T cell receptor beta chains below, sequenced in a study of T cell repertoires in cytomegalovirus infection. TCRdb fed the reads into MiXCR, producing one record per CDR3 protein. This sample has more than 150,000 distinct CDR3 sequences, with roughly 20% found just once. Source material: PBMCs. The receptors stem from a human donor in good health (CMV status not recorded). Some clones in this sample may be carry-over from other donors' samples.

Many counts were recorded for this clonotype. J is TRBJ1-2 and V is TRBV7-2; D not resolved. V was shortened by 3 bases and J by 5 bases, with 13 bases between the two germline ends. Germline values: CDR1 SGHTA, CDR2 FQGNSA. The CDR3 has 14 residues. CDR3 nucleotide sequence: TGTGCCAGCAGCTTCCGGCCTGTATTATATGGCTACACCTTC. Translation: CASSFRPVLYGYTF.

The V and J genes are TRBV20-1 and TRBJ2-7; TRBD2 agrees at 10 bases. CDR1 DFQATT and CDR2 SNEGSKA come from the germline V gene (reference sequence). This CDR3 region has 15 residues. Trimming took 0 bases from V and 3 from J; bases not matched to a gene: 5. Here the CDR3 DNA reads TGCAGTGCTAGAGATGGGTTAGCGGGGGGCTACGAGCAGTACTTC. Its translation: CSARDGLAGGYEQYF.

At least ten counts were recorded for this clonotype. The chain is built from TRBV20-1 and TRBJ2-1, with TRBD1 matching over 8 bases. From germline, CDR1 is DFQATT and CDR2 SNEGSKA (reference sequence). The V gene end was trimmed by 6 bases and the J gene end by 2 bases; junction bases not matched to a gene: 3. This CDR3 spans 13 amino acids. In nucleotides, the CDR3 is TGCAGTGCAGGACAGGGAACCTACAATGAGCAGTTCTTC. This sequence encodes CSAGQGTYNEQFF.

The chain combines TRBV4-1 with TRBJ2-6, with 10 bases that match TRBD1. CDR1 and CDR2 from the germline V gene are MGHRA and YSYEKL. V trimming: 0 bases; J trimming: 0 bases; junction bases outside the gene matches: 5. This CDR3 is 19 amino acids long. The CDR3 nucleotides read TGCGCCAGCAGCCAAGAAAGGACAGGGGGGCTCTCTGGGGCCAACGTCCTGACTTTC. This translates into CASSQERTGGLSGANVLTF.

This clonotype occurred once. This may be a read error, as it is one base from a much larger clone. The genes are TRBV6-8 and TRBJ1-3; D call uncertain. V was trimmed by 6 bases and J by 0 bases, leaving 15 bases between them. The CDR3 consists of 16 residues. Per germline, CDR1 MNHGY and CDR2 SAAAGT. As DNA, the CDR3 is TGTGCCAGCAGCCTGAGTGACGCTGCCTCTGGAAACACCATATATTTT. Protein sequence: CASSLSDAASGNTIYF.

This rearrangement joins TRBV11-2 to TRBJ2-5; 9 bases align to TRBD2. The length of the CDR3 is 16 residues. With V trimmed by 5 bases and J by 3 bases, 10 bases remained unmatched. Germline V gene lookup returns CDR1 SGHAT and CDR2 FQNNGV. The CDR3 region is CASSRVSGGREETQYF. CDR3 bases: TGTGCCAGCAGCCGTGTTAGCGGGGGCCGGGAAGAGACCCAGTACTTC.

This clonotype was counted between two and nine times. J is TRBJ2-1 and V is TRBV6-5; D is perhaps TRBD1 (5 bases). Germline CDR1 is MNHEY and CDR2 is SVGAGI. The V gene lost 5 bases and the J gene lost 9 bases, with 20 bases spanning the gap. The length of the CDR3 is 15 residues. CDR3: CASSTSRGTSGEQFF. DNA for the CDR3: TGTGCCAGCAGTACGTCTAGGGGAACCTCGGGTGAGCAGTTCTTC.

The chain couples TRBV29-1 to TRBJ1-1; D remains unclear. The CDR3 loop spans 12 amino acids. V lost 4 bases and J 2 bases, leaving 8 bases between the germline ends. From germline, CDR1 is SQVTM and CDR2 ANQGSEA. DNA of the CDR3: TGCAGCGTTGTCGGGTATAACACTGAAGCTTTCTTT. This sequence encodes CSVVGYNTEAFF.

This clonotype was recorded a few times. The chain uses TRBV10-2 and TRBJ2-1, with TRBD1 as a possible D gene (5 bases). The V end lost 8 bases, the J end lost 8 bases, and 19 bases lay between the germline ends. Germline assignment: CDR1 WSHSY and CDR2 SAAADI. The CDR3 is 14 residues long. CDR3 loop: CASCQGKVLHEQFF. CDR3 sequence (DNA): TGCGCCAGCTGTCAGGGAAAAGTTTTGCATGAGCAGTTCTTC.

V usage is TRBV2 and J usage is TRBJ1-2; the D is unclear. Per germline, CDR1 SNHLY and CDR2 FYNNEI. Trimming removed 6 bases at V and 8 bases at J, with 13 bases between. This CDR3 region has 12 residues. The CDR3 DNA follows: TGTGCCAGCAGAGAGGACGGAGGAGGCTACACCTTC. Its translation is CASREDGGGYTF.

A word on this clonotype: A much larger clone differs from this one at a single base, so this may be a read error. This sequence joins TRBV7-3 and TRBJ2-1, with TRBD2 identical over 9 bases. The CDR3 has 15 amino acids. Germline values: CDR1 SGHTA, CDR2 FQGTGA. The trim removed 3 bases at V and 10 bases at J, leaving 10 bases unmatched. CDR3 sequence reads: CASSFSGLASTEQFF. CDR3 coding DNA: TGTGCCAGCAGCTTTTCAGGACTAGCGAGTACCGAGCAGTTCTTC.

This clonotype occurred a few times. CDR3 DNA: TGTGCCAGCAGCGGAGGACAAACCATTTCACCCCTCCACTTT. It translates to CASSGGQTISPLHF. This rearrangement joins TRBV5-5 to TRBJ1-6, with TRBD1 as a possible D gene (5 bases). Germline values: CDR1 SGHKS, CDR2 YYEKEE (reference sequence). Trimming pared 4 bases from V and 9 bases from J, leaving 14 bases between. The CDR3 runs 14 residues. Combining the CDR3 with reference TRBV5-5 and TRBJ1-6 gives the whole variable domain DAGVTQSPTHLIKTRGQQVTLRCSPISGHKSVSWYQQVLGQGPQFIFQYYEKEERGRGNFPDRFSARQFPNYSSELNVNALLLGDSALYLCASSGGQTISPLHFGNGTRLTVT.

The chain employs TRBV7-2 and TRBJ1-2, with D perhaps TRBD1 (6 bases). The CDR3 sequence is 14 residues long. From germline, CDR1 is SGHTA and CDR2 FQGNSA. V was pared by 3 bases and J by 4 bases, with 12 bases between. Here the CDR3 DNA reads TGTACCAGCAGCTTTCCGGACAGATCCTATGGCTACACCTTC. Translating it yields CTSSFPDRSYGYTF.

This clonotype was counted many times. The rearrangement joins TRBV6-5 to TRBJ1-5; 7 bases align to TRBD1. The germline V gene has CDR1 MNHEY and CDR2 SVGAGI. With 6 bases clipped from V and 0 bases from J, the junction kept 5 bases outside the gene matches. The CDR3 contains 15 residues. The CDR3 nucleotides are TGTGCCAGCAGCCCTGGGACAGTTAGCAATCAGCCCCAGCATTTT. Its translation: CASSPGTVSNQPQHF.

There are a few counts of this clonotype. This sequence joins TRBV6-5 and TRBJ1-4; D is ambiguous. This CDR3 spans 14 amino acids. V lost 2 bases and J lost 0, with 4 bases in between. Germline CDR1 and CDR2: MNHEY and SVGAGI. The DNA of the CDR3 is TGTGCCAGCAGTTACGGAGCAACTAATGAAAAACTGTTTTTT. Amino acid sequence: CASSYGATNEKLFF.

This clonotype was detected many times. The chain couples TRBV7-2 to TRBJ2-7; 7 bases line up with TRBD2. Germline V gives CDR1 SGHTA, CDR2 FQGNSA. With 5 bases clipped from V and 1 base from J, the junction kept 8 bases outside the gene matches. The CDR3 runs 15 residues. The CDR3 spells CASSKSGMPSYEQYF. The CDR3 coding sequence is TGTGCCAGCAGCAAGAGCGGGATGCCTTCCTACGAGCAGTACTTC. Using reference TRBV7-2 and TRBJ2-7 for the parts outside the CDR3, the full variable domain is GAGVSQSPSNKVTEKGKDVELRCDPISGHTALYWYRQSLGQGLEFLIYFQGNSAPDKSGLPSDRFSAERTGGSVSTLTIQRTQQEDSAVYLCASSKSGMPSYEQYFGPGTRLTVT.

This clonotype was detected many times. CDR3 DNA: TGTGCCAGCAGCTCAAAGGCTGGAACTAGCCTAGCGGGCAATGAGCAGTTCTTC. Residues: CASSSKAGTSLAGNEQFF. V gene TRBV7-2 combines with J gene TRBJ2-1; 8 bases agree with TRBD2. Germline CDR1 is SGHTA and CDR2 is FQGNSA. With 4 bases clipped from V and 6 bases from J, the junction kept 17 bases outside the gene matches. This CDR3 has 18 amino acids.

This clonotype was seen only a few times. The gene calls are TRBV7-9 and TRBJ2-3, with D possibly being TRBD2 (6 bases). Looked up from germline, CDR1 is SEHNR and CDR2 is FQNEAQ (reference sequence). The CDR3 is 17 amino acids. Trimming pared 8 bases from V and 0 bases from J, leaving 21 bases between. CDR3 nucleotide sequence: TGTGCCAGCGGCGTTACCGCTGGGGGGACTAGCACAGATACGCAGTATTTT. This sequence encodes CASGVTAGGTSTDTQYF. Full variable domain (remainder filled in from reference TRBV7-9 and TRBJ2-3): DTGVSQNPRHKITKRGQNVTFRCDPISEHNRLYWYRQTLGQGPEFLTYFQNEAQLEKSRLLSDRFSAERPKGSFSTLEIQRTEQGDSAMYLCASGVTAGGTSTDTQYFGPGTRLTVL.

The chain carries TRBV28 and TRBJ2-5; 7 nucleotides agree with TRBD2. Germline-derived CDR1 and CDR2 are MDHEN and SYDVKM. The CDR3 extends over 12 amino acids. V was clipped by 3 bases and J by 7 bases; unmatched bases: 2. CDR3 DNA: TGTGCCAGCAGTTTTCGGGGGGTGACCCAGTACTTC. This encodes CASSFRGVTQYF.

The gene calls are TRBV6-2 or TRBV6-3 and TRBJ2-7; TRBD1 might be the D (7 bases). The CDR3 runs to 15 residues. V was trimmed by 1 base and J by 3 bases, leaving 13 bases between them. CDR1 is MNHEY and CDR2 is SVGEGT in the germline V gene. The CDR3 coding sequence is TGTGCCAGCAGTTACTTCGGCAGGGGGGACTACGAGCAGTACTTC. Translation gives CASSYFGRGDYEQYF.

As regards this clonotype: At one end the junction does not follow the germline gene, possibly because of a read error. This chain links TRBV7-6 with TRBJ2-7; 7 nucleotides agree with TRBD1. Germline V gene data show CDR1 as SGHVS and CDR2 as FNYEAQ. This CDR3 has 15 residues. The CDR3 region is CASSSWEKGAYEQYF. The CDR3 DNA follows: TGTGCCAGCAGCTCCTGGGAAAAGGGGGCCTATGAGCAGTACTTC.

The chain links TRBV6-6 to TRBJ1-1, with 8 bases matching TRBD1. The CDR3 extends over 15 amino acids. The ends lost 8 bases at V and 1 base at J; junction bases unmatched: 9. The germline V gene has CDR1 MNHNY and CDR2 SVGAGI (reference sequence). In DNA form, the CDR3 reads TGTGCCAGCCTGGACAGGGCATTCCAGAACACTGAAGCTTTCTTT. This encodes CASLDRAFQNTEAFF.

This clonotype was observed a few times. The rearrangement links TRBV19 to TRBJ2-6; 8 nucleotides align to TRBD1. Germline V gene lookup returns CDR1 LNHDA and CDR2 SQIVND (reference sequence). This CDR3 spans 16 amino acids. J was trimmed by 2 bases and V by 5 bases; bases with no gene match: 5. The CDR3 loop is CASSPKTGAGANVLTF. Written as DNA, the CDR3 is TGTGCCAGTAGTCCAAAGACAGGGGCTGGGGCCAACGTCCTGACTTTC.

The chain recombines TRBV10-3 with TRBJ2-3; tentatively, D is TRBD2 (5 bases). CDR3 size: 13 residues. Germline CDR1 reads ENHRY; CDR2 reads SYGVKD. V lost 6 bases and J lost 6, with 13 bases in between. The CDR3 DNA follows: TGTGCCATCAGGGGCCCCGGGGAGGATACGCAGTATTTT. Protein product: CAIRGPGEDTQYF.